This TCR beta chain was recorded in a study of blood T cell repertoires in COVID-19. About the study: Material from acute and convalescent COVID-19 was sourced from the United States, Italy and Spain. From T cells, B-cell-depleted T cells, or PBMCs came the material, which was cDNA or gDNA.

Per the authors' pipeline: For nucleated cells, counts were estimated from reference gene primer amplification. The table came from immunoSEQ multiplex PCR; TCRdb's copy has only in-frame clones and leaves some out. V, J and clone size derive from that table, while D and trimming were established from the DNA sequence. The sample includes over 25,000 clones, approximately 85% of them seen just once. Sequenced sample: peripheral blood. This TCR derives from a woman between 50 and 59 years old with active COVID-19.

DNA for the CDR3: TGTGCCTGGAGTCTAACTATGGACAGGCCTTATGGCTACACCTTC. It specifies CAWSLTMDRPYGYTF. This chain links TRBV30 with TRBJ1-2; TRBD1 matches at 7 bases. J gave up 5 bases and V 2 bases, and 11 bases lay outside the gene matches. From germline, CDR1 is GTSNPN and CDR2 SVGIG (reference sequence). This CDR3 has 15 residues.